These T cell receptor beta chains were read from a single sample in a study of CD8+ T cells in alopecia areata. TCRdb's table, derived via immunoSEQ multiplex PCR, lists solely in-frame clones and lacks some. The sample has 150,000 to 200,000 clones; around three fifths are singletons. The input for sequencing was CD4+ T cells sorted from blood, taken around week 50, from a patient treated with tofacitinib. The receptors come from a human donor with alopecia areata. CDR3s include the opening cysteine and the closing phenylalanine or tryptophan. A D gene is named only where the DNA matches it firmly. Clone size is shown for a subset of rows, as once, few, many or a class of expanded clone.

j_call,d_call,clone_size,v_call,cdr3_nt,cdr3_aa
TRBJ2-7,TRBD1,-,TRBV7-9,TGTGCCAGCAGCCAAGGGAATACAGGGGACGACGAGCAGTACTTC,CASSQGNTGDDEQYF
TRBJ1-2,-,-,TRBV29-1,TGCAGCGTTGCCGGGGGCCTGGGATATGGCTACACCTTC,CSVAGGLGYGYTF
TRBJ2-1,TRBD2,-,TRBV9,TGTGCCAGCAGCTCGAGCATAGCGGGGGACCACAATGAGCAGTTCTTC,CASSSSIAGDHNEQFF
TRBJ1-4,TRBD1,once,TRBV25-1,TGTGCCAGCGGGACAGAGAGGAGTGAAAAACTGTTTTTT,CASGTERSEKLFF
TRBJ1-2,TRBD1,-,TRBV29-1,TGCAGCGTTACCTGGGACAGCCACCGGGGCGGCTACACCTTC,CSVTWDSHRGGYTF
TRBJ2-5,TRBD1,-,TRBV5-6,TGTGCCAGCAGCTCAACATCTAGGACAGGGTTGGAGACCCAGTACTTC,CASSSTSRTGLETQYF
TRBJ1-1,TRBD1,-,TRBV30,TGTGCCTGGATTGACAGGGGCACTGAAGCTTTCTTT,CAWIDRGTEAFF
TRBJ2-2,-,-,TRBV29-1,TGCAGCGTTGTAAAGGGGATCACCGGGGAGCTGTTTTTT,CSVVKGITGELFF
TRBJ2-1,TRBD1,once,TRBV5-1,TGCGCCAGCAGCTCGGGACAGCGATCCAACAATGAGCAGTTCTTC,CASSSGQRSNNEQFF
TRBJ2-1,TRBD2,few,TRBV5-1,TGCGCCAGCAGCTTGGCTAGCGGGGACTACAATGAGCAGTTCTTC,CASSLASGDYNEQFF
TRBJ2-1,TRBD2,once,TRBV7-9,TGTGCCAGCAGCTGGAGCGGGGGGGCCGCTCACAATGAGCAGTTCTTC,CASSWSGGAAHNEQFF
TRBJ2-3,-,-,TRBV2,TGTGCCAGCAGCCTGGGGGGTTCCACAGATACGCAGTATTTT,CASSLGGSTDTQYF
TRBJ1-5,-,-,TRBV27,TGTGCCAGCAGTTTGACAGTTACTCATGGTCAGCCCCAGCATTTT,CASSLTVTHGQPQHF
TRBJ1-1,TRBD1,-,TRBV15,TGTGCCACCAGCAGCACGGGACAGGCTGAAGCTTTCTTT,CATSSTGQAEAFF
TRBJ1-2,TRBD1,few,TRBV6-6,TGTGCCAGCAGTCAGTTCCGACAGGGCGAACACTATGGCTACACCTTC,CASSQFRQGEHYGYTF
TRBJ1-4,-,-,TRBV15,TGTGCCACCAGCAGAGACACTCAACGGCCTGAAAAACTGTTTTTT,CATSRDTQRPEKLFF
TRBJ1-1,-,-,TRBV29-1,TGCAGCGTCAACAACGGGGTGAACACTGAAGCTTTCTTT,CSVNNGVNTEAFF
TRBJ2-7,-,-,TRBV5-1,TGCGCCAGCATGGGCGAGCAGTACTTC,CASMGEQYF
TRBJ1-6,-,-,TRBV30,TGTGCCTGGAGCGCCCTTGGAGCACCCCTCCACTTT,CAWSALGAPLHF
TRBJ1-4,-,-,TRBV29-1,TGCAGCGTTGCGGGCAATACTAATGAAAAACTGTTTTTT,CSVAGNTNEKLFF
TRBJ2-1,-,many,TRBV27,TGTGCCAGCAGTCCTGGTGACAGGCTGGGTCCCAATGAGCAGTTCTTC,CASSPGDRLGPNEQFF
TRBJ2-7,TRBD2,-,TRBV11-3,TGTGCCAGCAGCCCCGGGGGGGCCGTCGCCTACGAGCAGTACTTC,CASSPGGAVAYEQYF
TRBJ1-1,TRBD1,-,TRBV5-1,TGCGCCAGCAGCTCGGAGGGGGCGCGCACTGAAGCTTTCTTT,CASSSEGARTEAFF
TRBJ2-5,TRBD1,-,TRBV29-1,TGCAGCGTTAACCGGGACAGGGGAGAGACCCAGTACTTC,CSVNRDRGETQYF
TRBJ2-1,-,-,TRBV30,TGTGCCTGGGGCCACGGGATGGGGAATAATGAGCAGTTCTTC,CAWGHGMGNNEQFF
TRBJ2-1,-,-,TRBV27,TGTGCCAGCAGTTCCCCATTGACAGGCAATGAGCAGTTCTTC,CASSSPLTGNEQFF
TRBJ1-5,-,-,TRBV30,TGTGCCTGGAATTTTGCCGGCAGAAATCAGCCCCAGCATTTT,CAWNFAGRNQPQHF
TRBJ2-2,-,-,TRBV29-1,TGCAGCGTACGGACAGCGAACACCGGGGAGCTGTTTTTT,CSVRTANTGELFF
TRBJ2-3,-,-,TRBV7-2,TGTGCCAGCAGCTTAGAGGCTAGCCTGTCCACAGATACGCAGTATTTT,CASSLEASLSTDTQYF
TRBJ1-1,TRBD1,few,TRBV4-3,TGCGCCAGCAGCGACGGGACAGTTGGACTGAACACTGAAGCTTTCTTT,CASSDGTVGLNTEAFF
TRBJ2-7,-,-,TRBV15,TGTGCCACCAGCAGAGATCGGGGCCAAAGCTCCTACGAGCAGTACTTC,CATSRDRGQSSYEQYF
TRBJ2-3,-,-,TRBV10-3,TGTGCCATCAGGGGGGGAACAGATACGCAGTATTTT,CAIRGGTDTQYF
TRBJ1-1,-,-,TRBV29-1,TGCAGCGTTGGAGGGGATTACACTGAAGCTTTCTTT,CSVGGDYTEAFF
TRBJ2-7,-,-,TRBV29-1,TGCAGCGCAGAGGGCGGGCCCTACGAGCAGTACTTC,CSAEGGPYEQYF
TRBJ2-2,-,few,TRBV19,TGTGCCAGCGCCGTGGTAACGAACACCGGGGAGCTGTTTTTT,CASAVVTNTGELFF
TRBJ2-5,TRBD2,-,TRBV5-1,TGCGCCAGCAGCTTGGAGGGTAGCGGGGGACTACAAGAGACCCAGTACTTC,CASSLEGSGGLQETQYF
TRBJ1-1,-,-,TRBV27,TGTGCCAGCATCACGAACACTGAAGCTTTCTTT,CASITNTEAFF
TRBJ2-5,-,-,TRBV5-6,TGTGCCAGCAGCTCCCCCCACAGGGAGGGGCGAGAGACCCAGTACTTC,CASSSPHREGRETQYF
TRBJ2-3,-,few,TRBV4-3,TGCGCCAGCAGCCTTCGCACAGATACGCAGTATTTT,CASSLRTDTQYF
TRBJ1-5,-,-,TRBV19,TGTGCCAGTGCAGGGGAATCGGGTTTTCAGCCCCAGCATTTT,CASAGESGFQPQHF
TRBJ2-1,-,-,TRBV5-6,TGTGCCAGCAGCCGGAACCGGCTAGGGGAGCAGTTCTTC,CASSRNRLGEQFF
TRBJ1-2,-,-,TRBV7-6,TGTGCCAGCAGCCTTGACGGCTATGGCTACACCTTC,CASSLDGYGYTF
TRBJ2-4,-,-,TRBV2,TGTGCCAGCAGGGCAGGGGTCCGAACGGGCTTC,CASRAGVRTGF
TRBJ2-1,-,-,TRBV11-3,TGTGCCAGCAGCGACCCGGGACATTCCTACAATGAGCAGTTCTTC,CASSDPGHSYNEQFF
TRBJ2-2,TRBD2,-,TRBV2,TGTGCCAGCAGTCCGATAAGGACTAGCGGGGGGACCGGGGAGCTGTTTTTT,CASSPIRTSGGTGELFF
TRBJ2-3,-,few,TRBV5-1,TGCGCCAGCAGCTTGGATCTTACTAGCACAGATACGCAGTATTTT,CASSLDLTSTDTQYF
TRBJ2-1,-,-,TRBV9,TGTGCCAGCAGCGCCCAGGGGCAAAGCTCCTACAATGAGCAGTTCTTC,CASSAQGQSSYNEQFF
TRBJ1-1,-,few,TRBV25-1,TGTGCCAGCAGTGGGGGGGCCTATCACTCTGAAGCTTTCTTT,CASSGGAYHSEAFF
TRBJ2-5,-,few,TRBV5-1,TGCGCCAGCAGCCCTACCCAGGAGACCCAGTACTTC,CASSPTQETQYF
TRBJ2-5,-,-,TRBV30,TGTGCCTGGAGAGGACAAGAGACCCAGTACTTC,CAWRGQETQYF
TRBJ1-5,-,-,TRBV29-1,TGCAGCGTATCAGGGTCGAATCAGCCCCAGCATTTT,CSVSGSNQPQHF
TRBJ2-2,TRBD1,many,TRBV7-9,TGTGCCAGCAGCCCATGGACAGGGGACACCGGGGAGCTGTTTTTT,CASSPWTGDTGELFF
TRBJ1-1,-,few,TRBV7-2,TGTGCCAGCAGCTCTCCTGCCCCTGAAGCTTTCTTT,CASSSPAPEAFF
TRBJ2-6,-,once,TRBV27,TGTGCCAGCAGTTTATTCCTTCGGTCCTCTGGGGCCAACGTCCTGACTTTC,CASSLFLRSSGANVLTF
TRBJ1-4,-,-,TRBV30,TGTGCCTGGAGTTTCGGGGGATCTAATGAAAAACTGTTTTTT,CAWSFGGSNEKLFF
TRBJ1-5,-,-,TRBV29-1,TGCAGCGTTGCCAGTAGCAATCAGCCCCAGCATTTT,CSVASSNQPQHF